The rows below give T cell receptor beta chains drawn from one sample of a study of blood T cells in healthy people across ages. A single record per CDR3 protein comes from TCRdb applying MiXCR to the 5' RACE reads. In the table there are about 770,000 distinct CDR3 sequences, about 42% of which are singletons. Material: blood. The receptor set was obtained from a man in his 60s in good health. CDR3s include the opening cysteine and the closing phenylalanine or tryptophan. A D gene is named only where the DNA matches it firmly. A clone size is listed for some rows: how often the clone was seen (once, few, many), or a class if it is expanded.

v_gene: TRBV20-1
j_gene: TRBJ1-6
abundance: -
d_gene: TRBD1
len: 15
CDR3nt: TGCAGTGCCCCCCTGCGGGACAGGGAAAATTCACCCCTCCACTTT
CDR3aa: CSAPLRDRENSPLHF

v_gene: TRBV6-2/TRBV6-3
j_gene: TRBJ2-7
abundance: few
d_gene: -
len: 14
CDR3nt: TGTGCCAGCAGTCGGGAAAAGCTTACCTACGAGCAGTACTTC
CDR3aa: CASSREKLTYEQYF

v_gene: TRBV30
j_gene: TRBJ1-1
abundance: -
d_gene: TRBD1
len: 16
CDR3nt: TGTGCCAGAGTGTCGGGGGGACAGGGGTCAAACACTGAAGCTTTCTTT
CDR3aa: CARVSGGQGSNTEAFF

v_gene: TRBV7-2
j_gene: TRBJ2-2
abundance: few
d_gene: TRBD1
len: 15
CDR3nt: TGTGCCAGCAGCCCATGGGACAGGGACACCGGGGAGCTGTTTTTT
CDR3aa: CASSPWDRDTGELFF

v_gene: TRBV6-6
j_gene: TRBJ1-2
abundance: -
d_gene: -
len: 12
CDR3nt: TGTGCCAGCAGTTACTCAGGGATCATGCCCACCTTC
CDR3aa: CASSYSGIMPTF

v_gene: TRBV18
j_gene: TRBJ2-5
abundance: many
d_gene: -
len: 13
CDR3nt: TGTGCCAGCTCACAGGGCAGACAAGAGACCCAGTACTTC
CDR3aa: CASSQGRQETQYF

v_gene: TRBV12-3/TRBV12-4
j_gene: TRBJ2-5
abundance: once
d_gene: TRBD1
len: 15
CDR3nt: TGTGCCAGCAGTTTAAGGCAGCCCAGGGGGGAGACCCAGTACTTC
CDR3aa: CASSLRQPRGETQYF

v_gene: TRBV25-1
j_gene: TRBJ2-5
abundance: -
d_gene: -
len: 14
CDR3nt: TGTGCCAGCAACCCGCCAGGGCCCGCAGAGACCCAGTACTTC
CDR3aa: CASNPPGPAETQYF

v_gene: TRBV5-1
j_gene: TRBJ2-1
abundance: -
d_gene: TRBD1
len: 16
CDR3nt: TGCGCCAGCGGGGGGTGGGGACAGGAGGACTACAATGAGCAGTTCTTC
CDR3aa: CASGGWGQEDYNEQFF

v_gene: TRBV5-5
j_gene: TRBJ2-3
abundance: -
d_gene: TRBD2
len: 16
CDR3nt: TGTGCCAGCAGCTTGGGAGGTGCGGGGGGGCTGGATACGCAGTATTTT
CDR3aa: CASSLGGAGGLDTQYF

v_gene: TRBV7-8
j_gene: TRBJ2-7
abundance: -
d_gene: -
len: 15
CDR3nt: TGTGCCAGCAGCTTAGACAGGGTGCTCTCTCACGAGCAGTACTTC
CDR3aa: CASSLDRVLSHEQYF

v_gene: TRBV6-2/TRBV6-3
j_gene: TRBJ2-1
abundance: -
d_gene: TRBD2
len: 18
CDR3nt: TGTGCCAGCAGTTATTCCCTAGGGACTAGCGGTGGTTGGGATGAGCAGTTCTTC
CDR3aa: CASSYSLGTSGGWDEQFF

v_gene: TRBV6-2/TRBV6-3
j_gene: TRBJ2-7
abundance: -
d_gene: -
len: 14
CDR3nt: TGTGCCAGCAGTACGAGTCCAGGGGTCTACGAGCAGTACTTC
CDR3aa: CASSTSPGVYEQYF

v_gene: TRBV6-6
j_gene: TRBJ2-5
abundance: few
d_gene: -
len: 14
CDR3nt: TGTGCCAGCAGCTTGACGACAGGAAAAGAGACCCAGTACTTC
CDR3aa: CASSLTTGKETQYF

v_gene: TRBV6-2/TRBV6-3
j_gene: TRBJ2-5
abundance: -
d_gene: -
len: 12
CDR3nt: TGTGCCAGCTCCGTAGGGAGCGAAGGTCTGTACTTC
CDR3aa: CASSVGSEGLYF

v_gene: TRBV3-1
j_gene: TRBJ1-5
abundance: -
d_gene: -
len: 14
CDR3nt: TGTGCCAGCAGCCAAGGTGACAGAGATCAGCCCCAGCATTTT
CDR3aa: CASSQGDRDQPQHF

v_gene: TRBV3-1
j_gene: TRBJ2-5
abundance: few
d_gene: -
len: 14
CDR3nt: TGTGCCAGCAGCTACGACAGGAATAGAGAGACCCAGTACTTC
CDR3aa: CASSYDRNRETQYF

v_gene: TRBV29-1
j_gene: TRBJ2-3
abundance: few
d_gene: TRBD1
len: 12
CDR3nt: TGCAGCGTCACAGGGGGCAGAGATACGCAGTATTTT
CDR3aa: CSVTGGRDTQYF

v_gene: TRBV2
j_gene: TRBJ2-2
abundance: -
d_gene: -
len: 15
CDR3nt: TGTGCCAGCAGATTAGGCACTCATAACACCGGGGAGCTGTTTTTT
CDR3aa: CASRLGTHNTGELFF

v_gene: TRBV7-2
j_gene: TRBJ2-1
abundance: once
d_gene: TRBD2
len: 19
CDR3nt: TGTGCCAGCAGCCCCGTCGGGACTAGCGGGGGGGCCATTAGAAATGAGCAGTTCTTC
CDR3aa: CASSPVGTSGGAIRNEQFF

v_gene: TRBV6-1
j_gene: TRBJ2-1
abundance: -
d_gene: TRBD1
len: 16
CDR3nt: TGTGCCAGCAGTGAAGGACAGGGGGCTGGGTACAATGAGCAGTTCTTC
CDR3aa: CASSEGQGAGYNEQFF

v_gene: TRBV25-1
j_gene: TRBJ2-5
abundance: -
d_gene: TRBD1
len: 16
CDR3nt: TGTGCCATCCTCCTTAACCGGGACAGGGGGCTTGAGACCCAGTACTTC
CDR3aa: CAILLNRDRGLETQYF

v_gene: TRBV7-3
j_gene: TRBJ2-7
abundance: many
d_gene: TRBD1
len: 13
CDR3nt: TGTGCCAGCTCAACAGGGGTCAACTACGAGCAGTACTTC
CDR3aa: CASSTGVNYEQYF

v_gene: TRBV5-4
j_gene: TRBJ2-7
abundance: -
d_gene: -
len: 13
CDR3nt: TGTGCCAGCAGCTTGAGAGGGGTAGACGAGCAGTACTTC
CDR3aa: CASSLRGVDEQYF

v_gene: TRBV7-2
j_gene: TRBJ1-1
abundance: -
d_gene: -
len: 17
CDR3nt: TGTGCCAGCAGCTTAGCCCCGGCGGGACGGAAGAACACTGAAGCTTTCTTT
CDR3aa: CASSLAPAGRKNTEAFF

v_gene: TRBV6-5
j_gene: TRBJ2-3
abundance: few
d_gene: TRBD1
len: 16
CDR3nt: TGTGCCAGCAGTAAATACCGGGACAGCCAAGGGGATACGCAGTATTTT
CDR3aa: CASSKYRDSQGDTQYF

v_gene: TRBV12-3/TRBV12-4
j_gene: TRBJ2-5
abundance: -
d_gene: TRBD2
len: 16
CDR3nt: TGTGCCAGCAGTTTGGAAGCGGGGGGGCGCGGAGAGACCCAGTACTTC
CDR3aa: CASSLEAGGRGETQYF

v_gene: TRBV7-2
j_gene: TRBJ1-1
abundance: -
d_gene: TRBD1
len: 12
CDR3nt: TGTGCCAGCAGCCACCGGGACAGGGTGGCTTTCTTT
CDR3aa: CASSHRDRVAFF

v_gene: TRBV20-1
j_gene: TRBJ2-7
abundance: -
d_gene: TRBD2
len: 15
CDR3nt: TGCAGTGCTAGAGTTGGGACTAGCGGACACCCCGAGCAGTACTTC
CDR3aa: CSARVGTSGHPEQYF

v_gene: TRBV9
j_gene: TRBJ2-1
abundance: -
d_gene: -
len: 14
CDR3nt: TGTGCCATCTGGTTGGGGGCCCGTTACAATGAGCAGTTCTTC
CDR3aa: CAIWLGARYNEQFF

v_gene: TRBV7-9
j_gene: TRBJ2-1
abundance: many
d_gene: -
len: 14
CDR3nt: TGTGCCAGCAGCCCCCAAAACAGGGCGAATGAGCAGTTCTTC
CDR3aa: CASSPQNRANEQFF

v_gene: TRBV4-3
j_gene: TRBJ2-7
abundance: -
d_gene: -
len: 13
CDR3nt: TGCGCCAGCGCGGGGGACAGGAGCCATGAGCAGTACTTC
CDR3aa: CASAGDRSHEQYF

v_gene: TRBV7-8
j_gene: TRBJ2-5
abundance: -
d_gene: TRBD2
len: 18
CDR3nt: TGTGCCAGCAGCTTAGGGCCTAGCGGGGGGACGTACCAAGAGACCCAGTACTTC
CDR3aa: CASSLGPSGGTYQETQYF

v_gene: TRBV29-1
j_gene: TRBJ2-4
abundance: -
d_gene: -
len: 15
CDR3nt: TGCAGCGTTGTTGAGAGTTTACTAGTCAAAAACATTCAGTACTTC
CDR3aa: CSVVESLLVKNIQYF

v_gene: TRBV12-5
j_gene: TRBJ2-3
abundance: -
d_gene: -
len: 17
CDR3nt: TGTGCTAGTGGTTTGGGTCGACTAGACCTTAGCACAGATACGCAGTATTTT
CDR3aa: CASGLGRLDLSTDTQYF

v_gene: TRBV20-1
j_gene: TRBJ2-7
abundance: few
d_gene: TRBD1
len: 12
CDR3nt: TGCAGTGCTAGAGCCGACAGGGCCGAGCAGTACTTC
CDR3aa: CSARADRAEQYF

v_gene: TRBV4-3
j_gene: TRBJ1-4
abundance: -
d_gene: -
len: 14
CDR3nt: TGCGCCAGCAGTCAAGATTTGAATTCGGAAAAACTGTTTTTT
CDR3aa: CASSQDLNSEKLFF

v_gene: TRBV5-6
j_gene: TRBJ2-7
abundance: -
d_gene: -
len: 14
CDR3nt: TGTGCCAGCAGCCAACGGGGACAAGACTACGAGCAGTACTTC
CDR3aa: CASSQRGQDYEQYF

v_gene: TRBV5-1
j_gene: TRBJ1-4
abundance: -
d_gene: -
len: 14
CDR3nt: TGCGCCAGCAGCTCGGGCCGAGCTAATGAAAAACTGTTTTTT
CDR3aa: CASSSGRANEKLFF

v_gene: TRBV20-1
j_gene: TRBJ2-3
abundance: -
d_gene: TRBD2
len: 16
CDR3nt: TGCAGTGCTAGAGGGGTGACATCGGGGGGGACAGATACGCAGTATTTT
CDR3aa: CSARGVTSGGTDTQYF

v_gene: TRBV4-3
j_gene: TRBJ2-1
abundance: -
d_gene: TRBD1
len: 17
CDR3nt: TGCGCCAGCAGCCAGAGGGGGGGGACAGGGAACTACAATGAGCAGTTCTTC
CDR3aa: CASSQRGGTGNYNEQFF

v_gene: TRBV6-5
j_gene: TRBJ2-5
abundance: few
d_gene: TRBD2
len: 17
CDR3nt: TGTGCCAGCAGTTACTCCTATCGACTAGCGGGGGGGGAGACCCAGTACTTC
CDR3aa: CASSYSYRLAGGETQYF